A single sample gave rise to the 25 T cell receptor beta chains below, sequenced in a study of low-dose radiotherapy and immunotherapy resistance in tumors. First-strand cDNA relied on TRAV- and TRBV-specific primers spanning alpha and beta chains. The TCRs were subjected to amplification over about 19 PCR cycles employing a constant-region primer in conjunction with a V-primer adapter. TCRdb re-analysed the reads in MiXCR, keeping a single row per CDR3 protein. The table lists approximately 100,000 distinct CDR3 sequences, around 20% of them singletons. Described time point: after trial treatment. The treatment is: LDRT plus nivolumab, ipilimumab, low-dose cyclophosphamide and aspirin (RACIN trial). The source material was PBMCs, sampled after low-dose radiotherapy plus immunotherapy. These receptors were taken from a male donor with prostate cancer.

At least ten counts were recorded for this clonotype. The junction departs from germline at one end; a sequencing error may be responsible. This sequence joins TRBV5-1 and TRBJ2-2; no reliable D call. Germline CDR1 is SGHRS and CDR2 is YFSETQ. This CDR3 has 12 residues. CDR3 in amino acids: CASSRDTGELFF. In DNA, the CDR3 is TGTGCCAGCAGCCGGGACACCGGGGAGCTGTTTTTT.

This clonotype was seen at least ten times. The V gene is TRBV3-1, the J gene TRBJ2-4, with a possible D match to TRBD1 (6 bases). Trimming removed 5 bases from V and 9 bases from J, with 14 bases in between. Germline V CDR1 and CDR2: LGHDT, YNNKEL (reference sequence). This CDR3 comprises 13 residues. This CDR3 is CASSYSDRPIQYF. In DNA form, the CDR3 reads TGTGCCAGCAGCTATTCCGACAGGCCCATTCAGTACTTC.

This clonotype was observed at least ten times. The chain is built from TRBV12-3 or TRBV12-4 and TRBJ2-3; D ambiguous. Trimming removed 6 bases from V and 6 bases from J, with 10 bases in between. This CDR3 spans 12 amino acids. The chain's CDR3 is CASRNFKDTQYF. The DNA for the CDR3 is TGTGCCAGCAGGAACTTTAAGGATACGCAGTATTTT.

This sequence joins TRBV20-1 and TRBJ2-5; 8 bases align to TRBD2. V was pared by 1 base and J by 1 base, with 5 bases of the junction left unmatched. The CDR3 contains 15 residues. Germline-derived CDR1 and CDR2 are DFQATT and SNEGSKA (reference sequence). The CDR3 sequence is CSARVQGTSQETQYF. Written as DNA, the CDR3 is TGCAGTGCTAGAGTCCAAGGGACTAGCCAAGAGACCCAGTACTTC.

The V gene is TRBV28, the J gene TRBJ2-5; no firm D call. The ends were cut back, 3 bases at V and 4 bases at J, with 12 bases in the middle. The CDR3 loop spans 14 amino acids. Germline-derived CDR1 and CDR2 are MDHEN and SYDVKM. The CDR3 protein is CASSFLSNRETQYF. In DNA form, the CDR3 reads TGTGCCAGCAGTTTTCTGTCTAACAGAGAGACCCAGTACTTC. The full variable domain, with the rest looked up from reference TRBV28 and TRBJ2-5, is DVKVTQSSRYLVKRTGEKVFLECVQDMDHENMFWYRQDPGLGLRLIYFSYDVKMKEKGDIPEGYSVSREKKERFSLILESASTNQTSMYLCASSFLSNRETQYFGPGTRLLVL.

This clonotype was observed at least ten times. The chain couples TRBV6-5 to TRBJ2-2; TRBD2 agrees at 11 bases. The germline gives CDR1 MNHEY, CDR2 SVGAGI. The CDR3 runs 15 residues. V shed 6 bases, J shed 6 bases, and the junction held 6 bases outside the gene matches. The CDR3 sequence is CASSPLAGVSGELFF. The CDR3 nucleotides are TGTGCCAGCAGCCCACTAGCGGGGGTTTCCGGGGAGCTGTTTTTT.

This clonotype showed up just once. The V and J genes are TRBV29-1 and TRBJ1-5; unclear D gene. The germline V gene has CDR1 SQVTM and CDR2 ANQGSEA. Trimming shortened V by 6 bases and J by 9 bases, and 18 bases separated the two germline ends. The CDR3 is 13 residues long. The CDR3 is CSVETVREGPQHF. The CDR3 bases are TGCAGCGTGGAAACCGTTCGCGAAGGGCCCCAGCATTTT.

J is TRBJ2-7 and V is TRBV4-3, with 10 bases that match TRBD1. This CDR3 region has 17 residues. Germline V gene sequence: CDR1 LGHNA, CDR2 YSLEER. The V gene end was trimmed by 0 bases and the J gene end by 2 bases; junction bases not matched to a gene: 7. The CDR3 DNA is TGCGCCAGCAGCCAAGAAGACCCGGGACAGGGGACCTACGAGCAGTACTTC. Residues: CASSQEDPGQGTYEQYF.

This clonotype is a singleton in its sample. The CDR3 nucleotides read TGTGCCAGCAGCCCCCAAGGACAGGGCGGCACTGAAGCTTTCTTT. This sequence encodes CASSPQGQGGTEAFF. V and J are TRBV3-1 and TRBJ1-1, with 8 nucleotides matching TRBD1. Germline V CDR1 and CDR2: LGHDT, YNNKEL (reference sequence). The CDR3 is 15 amino acids. V shed 4 bases, J shed 4 bases, and the junction held 8 bases outside the gene matches.

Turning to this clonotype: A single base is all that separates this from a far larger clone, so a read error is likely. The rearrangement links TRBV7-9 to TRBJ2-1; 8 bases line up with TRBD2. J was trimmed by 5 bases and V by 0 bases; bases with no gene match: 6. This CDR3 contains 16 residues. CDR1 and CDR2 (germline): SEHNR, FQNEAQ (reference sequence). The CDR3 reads CASSLAPAGANNEQFF. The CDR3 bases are TGTGCCAGCAGCTTAGCGCCAGCGGGGGCAAACAATGAGCAGTTCTTC.

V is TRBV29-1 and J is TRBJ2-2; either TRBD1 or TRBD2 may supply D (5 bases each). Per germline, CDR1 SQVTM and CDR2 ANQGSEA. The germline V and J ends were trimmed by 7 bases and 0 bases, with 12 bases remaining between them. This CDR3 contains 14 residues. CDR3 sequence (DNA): TGCAGCGGATTGGGACCCTCGAACACCGGGGAGCTGTTTTTT. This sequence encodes CSGLGPSNTGELFF.

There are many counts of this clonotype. CDR3 region: CASSLLVAGGKYNEQFF. The CDR3 DNA reads TGTGCCAGCAGCTTGTTGGTAGCGGGGGGAAAGTACAATGAGCAGTTCTTC. The chain employs TRBV5-5 and TRBJ2-1; 10 bases align to TRBD2. The V gene end was trimmed by 1 base and the J gene end by 4 bases; junction bases not matched to a gene: 8. The CDR3 is 17 residues long. Per the germline V gene, CDR1 is SGHKS and CDR2 is YYEKEE (reference sequence).

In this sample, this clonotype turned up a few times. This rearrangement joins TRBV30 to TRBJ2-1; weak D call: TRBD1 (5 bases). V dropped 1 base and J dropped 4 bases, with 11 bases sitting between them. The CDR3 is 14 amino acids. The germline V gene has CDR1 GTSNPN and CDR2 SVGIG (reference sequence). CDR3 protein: CAWSEGHRYNEQFF. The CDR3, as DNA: TGTGCCTGGAGTGAGGGGCACCGGTACAATGAGCAGTTCTTC.

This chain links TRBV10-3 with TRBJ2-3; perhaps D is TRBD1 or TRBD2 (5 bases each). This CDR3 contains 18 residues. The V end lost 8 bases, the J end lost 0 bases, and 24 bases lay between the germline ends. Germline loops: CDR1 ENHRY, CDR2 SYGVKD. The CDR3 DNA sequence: TGTGCCATCGGGGGAAGGGTTGGGGCCGGAGCCAGCACAGATACGCAGTATTTT. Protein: CAIGGRVGAGASTDTQYF.

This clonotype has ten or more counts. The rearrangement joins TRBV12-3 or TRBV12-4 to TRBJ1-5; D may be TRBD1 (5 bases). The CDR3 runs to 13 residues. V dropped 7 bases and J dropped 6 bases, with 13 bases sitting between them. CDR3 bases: TGTGCCAGCACCCCGGCAGGGCGTCAGCCCCAGCATTTT. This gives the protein CASTPAGRQPQHF.

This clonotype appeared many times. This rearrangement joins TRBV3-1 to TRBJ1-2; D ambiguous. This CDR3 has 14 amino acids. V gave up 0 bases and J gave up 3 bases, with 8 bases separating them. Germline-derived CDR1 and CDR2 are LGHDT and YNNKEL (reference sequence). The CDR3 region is CASSQEDTYYGYTF. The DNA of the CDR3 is TGTGCCAGCAGCCAAGAAGACACCTACTATGGCTACACCTTC.

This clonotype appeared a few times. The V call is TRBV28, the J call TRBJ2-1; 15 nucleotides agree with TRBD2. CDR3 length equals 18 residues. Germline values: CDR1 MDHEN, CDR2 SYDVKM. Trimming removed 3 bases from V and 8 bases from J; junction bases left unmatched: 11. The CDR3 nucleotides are TGTGCCAGCAGTTTTGGACTAGCGGGAGGGCCATTACTCCATGAGCAGTTCTTC. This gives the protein CASSFGLAGGPLLHEQFF.

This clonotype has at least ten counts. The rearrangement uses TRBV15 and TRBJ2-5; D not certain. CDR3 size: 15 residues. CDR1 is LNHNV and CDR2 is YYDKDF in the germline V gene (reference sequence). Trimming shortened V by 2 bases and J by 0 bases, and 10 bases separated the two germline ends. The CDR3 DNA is TGTGCCACCAGCAGATCCAGGACGTACCAAGAGACCCAGTACTTC. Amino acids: CATSRSRTYQETQYF.

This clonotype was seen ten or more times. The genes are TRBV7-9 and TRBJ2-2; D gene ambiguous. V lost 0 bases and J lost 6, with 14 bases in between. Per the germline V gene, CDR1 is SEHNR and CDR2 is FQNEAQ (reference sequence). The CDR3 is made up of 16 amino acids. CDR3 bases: TGTGCCAGCAGCTTAGCTGGCAGTCTCCTCTCCGGGGAGCTGTTTTTT. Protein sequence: CASSLAGSLLSGELFF.

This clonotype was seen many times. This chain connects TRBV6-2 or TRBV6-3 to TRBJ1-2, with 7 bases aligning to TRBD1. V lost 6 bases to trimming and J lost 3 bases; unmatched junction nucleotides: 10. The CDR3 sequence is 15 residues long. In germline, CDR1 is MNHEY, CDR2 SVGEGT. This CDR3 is CASSPDRTAYYGYTF. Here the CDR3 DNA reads TGTGCCAGCAGCCCGGACAGGACAGCTTACTATGGCTACACCTTC.

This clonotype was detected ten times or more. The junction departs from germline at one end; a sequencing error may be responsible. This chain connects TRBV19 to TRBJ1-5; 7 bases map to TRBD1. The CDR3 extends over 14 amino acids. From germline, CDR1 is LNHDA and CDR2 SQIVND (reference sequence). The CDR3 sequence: CASSLDRDGQPQHF. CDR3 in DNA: TGTGCCAGTAGTCTAGACAGGGATGGCCAGCCCCAGCATTTT. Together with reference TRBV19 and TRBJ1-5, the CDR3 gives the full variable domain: DGGITQSPKYLFRKEGQNVTLSCEQNLNHDAMYWYRQDPGQGLRLIYYSQIVNDFQKGDIAEGYSVSREKKESFPLTVTSAQKNPTAFYLCASSLDRDGQPQHFGDGTRLSIL.

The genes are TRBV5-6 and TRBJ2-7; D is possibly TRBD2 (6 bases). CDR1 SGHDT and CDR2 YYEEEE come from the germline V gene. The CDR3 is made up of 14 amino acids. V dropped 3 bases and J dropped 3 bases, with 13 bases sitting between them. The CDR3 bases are TGTGCCAGCAGCTCAGGGACTCCCCTCTACGAGCAGTACTTC. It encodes CASSSGTPLYEQYF.

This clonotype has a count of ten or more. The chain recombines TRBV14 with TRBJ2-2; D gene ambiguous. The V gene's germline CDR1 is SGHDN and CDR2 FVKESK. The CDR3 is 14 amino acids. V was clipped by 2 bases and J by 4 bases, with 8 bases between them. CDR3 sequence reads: CASSQRGATGELFF. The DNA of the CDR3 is TGTGCCAGCAGCCAACGAGGTGCCACCGGGGAGCTGTTTTTT.

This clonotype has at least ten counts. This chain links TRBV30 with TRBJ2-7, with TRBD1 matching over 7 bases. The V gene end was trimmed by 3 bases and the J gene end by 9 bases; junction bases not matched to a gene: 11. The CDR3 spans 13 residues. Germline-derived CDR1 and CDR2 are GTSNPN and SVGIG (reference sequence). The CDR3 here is CAWRPPGGPGQYF. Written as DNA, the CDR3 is TGTGCCTGGAGGCCTCCAGGGGGACCGGGGCAGTACTTC.

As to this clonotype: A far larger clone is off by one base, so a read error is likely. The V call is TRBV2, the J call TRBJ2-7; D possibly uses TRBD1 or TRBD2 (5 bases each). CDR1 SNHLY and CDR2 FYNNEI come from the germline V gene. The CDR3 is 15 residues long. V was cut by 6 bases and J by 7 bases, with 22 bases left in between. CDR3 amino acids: CASSPNRDVYNEQYF. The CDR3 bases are TGTGCCAGCAGCCCAAACCGGGACGTTTACAATGAGCAGTACTTC. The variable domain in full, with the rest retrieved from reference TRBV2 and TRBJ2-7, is EPEVTQTPSHQVTQMGQEVILRCVPISNHLYFYWYRQILGQKVEFLVSFYNNEISEKSEIFDDQFSVERPDGSNFTLKIRSTKLEDSAMYFCASSPNRDVYNEQYFGPGTRLTVT.